This entry concerns a single T cell receptor (beta chain). These data are taken from a study of blood T cell repertoires in COVID-19. Sequencing was performed with immunoSEQ multiplex PCR; in TCRdb, only in-frame clones are kept and a portion is missing. Of approximately 300,000 clones in the sample, almost 90% were seen once. The length of the CDR3 is 18 residues. The junction had 13 bases not matched to a gene; V was cut back by 3 bases and J by 5 bases. Germline CDR1 ENHRY, CDR2 SYGVKD. The Seattle site enrolled patients during active infection and followed them longitudinally. The receptor's source is a woman aged 40-49 years with COVID-19, enrolled during active disease. The V gene is TRBV10-3, the J gene TRBJ1-6; 7 nucleotides align to TRBD1. Sequenced sample: peripheral blood. The CDR3 DNA is TGTGCCATCAGTGAACCTTCGGAGGGGGCCTCGAATAATTCACCCCTCCACTTT. Protein product: CAISEPSEGASNNSPLHF.